The 6 T cell receptor beta chains below come from one sample, sequenced in a study of cytomegalovirus exposure and HLA in healthy donors. In the PCR, 60 Vbeta and 13 Jbeta primers were used. Measured with immunoSEQ multiplex PCR; TCRdb has only the in-frame clones, and not every one. Here the sample spans about 230,000 clones, about 85% being singletons. The source material was PBMCs. Receptors originate from a girl aged 2 to 9 in good health and CMV-seronegative.

The rearrangement joins TRBV19 to TRBJ1-4; 9 nucleotides align to TRBD1. This CDR3 comprises 15 residues. V shed 5 bases and J 13 bases; nucleotides not matched to a gene: 14. CDR1 and CDR2 (germline): LNHDA, SQIVND (reference sequence). The CDR3 nucleotides read TGTGCCAGTAGTCTCGTCGAGACAGGGGGATCCAGACTGTTTTTT. It specifies CASSLVETGGSRLFF.

The chain uses TRBV18 and TRBJ1-2; 8 nucleotides match TRBD1. Germline-derived CDR1 and CDR2 are KGHSH and LQKENI. CDR3 length: 15 amino acids. V dropped 5 bases and J dropped 0; count of bases not matched to a gene: 5. CDR3 DNA sequence: TGTGCCAGCTCAAGACAGGGGCCTTCTAACTATGGCTACACCTTC. It specifies CASSRQGPSNYGYTF.

The rearrangement uses TRBV9 and TRBJ1-1; D unclear. Germline values: CDR1 SGDLS, CDR2 YYNGEE. The V and J ends lost 0 bases and 6 bases respectively, with 12 bases between them. This CDR3 is 14 amino acids long. The CDR3 is CASSVAGSQSEAFF. CDR3 DNA sequence: TGTGCCAGCAGCGTAGCGGGGAGTCAATCTGAAGCTTTCTTT.

J is TRBJ2-1 and V is TRBV5-1, with 7 nucleotides matching TRBD2. With 4 bases clipped from V and 9 bases from J, the junction kept 13 bases outside the gene matches. The CDR3 sequence is 15 residues long. Looked up from germline, CDR1 is SGHRS and CDR2 is YFSETQ. The CDR3 nucleotides read TGCGCCAGCAGCCCAAACCTACTAGCGACGGGTGAGCAGTTCTTC. Its protein product is CASSPNLLATGEQFF.

This clone was counted a few times. The chain is built from TRBV2 and TRBJ1-4; D perhaps matches TRBD1 (5 bases). The CDR3 runs to 16 residues. Looked up from germline, CDR1 is SNHLY and CDR2 is FYNNEI. The germline V and J ends were trimmed by 6 bases and 0 bases, with 14 bases remaining between them. The CDR3 bases are TGTGCCAGCAGGGCCAATTCCAGGGCAACTAATGAAAAACTGTTTTTT. As protein: CASRANSRATNEKLFF.

The chain joins TRBV9 to TRBJ1-1, with 7 bases identical to TRBD1. Germline V gene lookup returns CDR1 SGDLS and CDR2 YYNGEE. The CDR3 is 14 amino acids. V dropped 0 bases and J dropped 5; count of bases not matched to a gene: 4. The CDR3 protein is CASSVETGITEAFF. The CDR3 DNA follows: TGTGCCAGCAGCGTAGAGACAGGGATTACTGAAGCTTTCTTT.